These 16 T cell receptor beta chains were all obtained from the same sample, sequenced in a study of regulatory T cells in long-lasting Graves disease. Construction of the TCR beta libraries employed iRepertoire HTBI primers in conjunction with Arm-PCR of CDR3 regions. TCRdb recomputed calls from the multiplex PCR reads with MiXCR, one row per CDR3 protein. The sample lists about 660,000 distinct CDR3 sequences, 30% occurring once. Time point here: persistent/refractory GD, antithyroid drugs over 5 years with positive TRAb. Following extraction of RNA from PBMCs, that RNA was used to make the TCR library. The material sequenced was peripheral blood mononuclear cells (PBMCs), taken when the disease was refractory, from a patient treated with antithyroid drugs. These receptors came from a female donor with Graves disease.

The chain links TRBV25-1 to TRBJ1-2, with D perhaps TRBD1 (5 bases). This CDR3 spans 16 amino acids. The germline V gene encodes CDR1 MGHDK and CDR2 SYGVNS. Trimming cost V 5 bases and J 6 bases, with 22 bases left between them. CDR3 nucleotides: TGTGCCAGCAGTCCCCGCCGGGGCCGGTACGCGGATGGCTACACCTTC. Translation gives CASSPRRGRYADGYTF.

The chain employs TRBV7-3 and TRBJ2-3, with 9 bases identical to TRBD1. This CDR3 is built from 15 residues. V lost 5 bases, J lost 2 bases, and 5 bases stayed unmatched. The germline V gene has CDR1 SGHTA and CDR2 FQGTGA. This CDR3 reads CASSPGQGFTDTQYF. CDR3 nucleotides: TGTGCCAGCAGCCCCGGACAGGGGTTCACAGATACGCAGTATTTT.

This clonotype was found a few times. In DNA form, the CDR3 reads TGTGCCAGCAGTTTTACAGGGGTGAACACTGAAGCTTTCTTT. Protein sequence: CASSFTGVNTEAFF. The chain combines TRBV6-2 or TRBV6-3 with TRBJ1-1; 7 nucleotides align to TRBD1. The CDR3 spans 14 residues. V lost 4 bases and J lost 0; bases outside the gene matches: 2. Germline CDR1 reads MNHEY; CDR2 reads SVGEGT.

This clonotype was recorded many times. V usage is TRBV12-3 or TRBV12-4 and J usage is TRBJ2-5; D tentatively fits TRBD1 or TRBD2 (5 bases each). CDR3 length: 13 amino acids. V lost 5 bases and J 4 bases, leaving 11 bases between the germline ends. This CDR3 reads CASSAWGTETQYF. The CDR3 coding sequence is TGTGCCAGCAGTGCTTGGGGGACAGAGACCCAGTACTTC.

The V call is TRBV5-1, the J call TRBJ2-1, with TRBD2 as a possible D gene (5 bases). This CDR3 is built from 15 residues. The V gene lost 1 base and the J gene lost 9 bases, with 17 bases spanning the gap. Germline V gene sequence: CDR1 SGHRS, CDR2 YFSETQ. DNA of the CDR3: TGCGCCAGCAGCTTGACCTCCGGACTGGCTCGTGAGCAGTTCTTC. Translated: CASSLTSGLAREQFF.

The chain couples TRBV30 to TRBJ2-4; D may be TRBD1 (6 bases). The CDR3 is made up of 12 amino acids. Germline CDR1 is GTSNPN and CDR2 is SVGIG (reference sequence). The ends were cut back, 5 bases at V and 1 base at J, with 6 bases in the middle. In nucleotides, the CDR3 is TGTGCCTGGCAGGGGGCCAAAAACATTCAGTACTTC. This codes for CAWQGAKNIQYF. The full variable domain, in which reference TRBV30 and TRBJ2-4 provide the parts outside the CDR3, is SQTIHQWPATLVQPVGSPLSLECTVEGTSNPNLYWYRQAAGRGLQLLFYSVGIGQISSEVPQNLSASRPQDRQFILSSKKLLLSDSGFYLCAWQGAKNIQYFGAGTRLSVL.

V usage is TRBV27 and J usage is TRBJ1-2; D ambiguous. Germline V CDR1 and CDR2: MNHEY, SMNVEV (reference sequence). V lost 7 bases and J lost 8, with 20 bases in between. The length of the CDR3 is 14 residues. The CDR3 loop is CASTPPLAPRGYTF. The CDR3 DNA sequence: TGTGCCAGCACACCCCCGTTAGCACCAAGGGGCTACACCTTC.

This clonotype was seen only a few times. The chain combines TRBV6-1 with TRBJ1-2, with D perhaps TRBD1 (5 bases). Germline CDR1 MNHNS, CDR2 SASEGT. The CDR3 is made up of 13 amino acids. V was clipped by 11 bases and J by 4 bases, with 17 bases between them. CDR3 sequence (DNA): TGTGCCGGCCGAAGGGGAGGAGGCTATGGCTACACCTTC. Amino acids: CAGRRGGGYGYTF.

This clonotype was found a few times. The chain couples TRBV20-1 to TRBJ1-1; possibly TRBD1 for D (6 bases). Germline assignment: CDR1 DFQATT and CDR2 SNEGSKA (reference sequence). Trimming took 6 bases from V and 0 from J, leaving 11 bases between them. The CDR3 is made up of 13 amino acids. CDR3 sequence reads: CSAWGHLNTEAFF. For the CDR3, the DNA is TGCAGTGCCTGGGGACACCTGAACACTGAAGCTTTCTTT.

The chain is built from TRBV19 and TRBJ2-5; D not resolved. Germline CDR1 reads LNHDA; CDR2 reads SQIVND (reference sequence). The CDR3 totals 15 residues. Trimming stripped 3 bases from V and 4 bases from J, with 15 bases between. The CDR3 bases are TGTGCCAGTAGTATCGTGACCGGAGTAGGAGAGACCCAGTACTTC. It is translated as CASSIVTGVGETQYF.

The chain carries TRBV20-1 and TRBJ2-7; maybe TRBD2 (5 bases). Trimming removed 0 bases from V and 1 base from J, with 7 bases in between. CDR1 is DFQATT, CDR2 SNEGSKA, per germline (reference sequence). The CDR3 sequence is 13 residues long. DNA of the CDR3: TGCAGTGCTAGAGAGGACTTGTCCTACGAGCAGTACTTC. It codes for CSAREDLSYEQYF.

V usage is TRBV12-5 and J usage is TRBJ2-7, with D perhaps TRBD1 (6 bases). The germline CDR1 and CDR2 sequences are LGHNT and FRNRAP. This CDR3 has 15 amino acids. V dropped 1 base and J dropped 2 bases, with 12 bases sitting between them. The CDR3 sequence is CASGLGDRFPYEQYF. The CDR3 DNA is TGTGCTAGTGGTTTGGGAGACAGGTTTCCCTACGAGCAGTACTTC.

V usage is TRBV15 and J usage is TRBJ2-7; D assignment may be TRBD1 or TRBD2 (5 bases each). Germline values: CDR1 LNHNV, CDR2 YYDKDF (reference sequence). This CDR3 comprises 13 residues. Trimming removed 0 bases at V and 8 bases at J, with 11 bases between. The CDR3 loop reads CATSRDPGAQQYF. In DNA, the CDR3 is TGTGCCACCAGCAGAGATCCCGGGGCTCAGCAGTACTTC.

On this clonotype itself: Given a much more abundant clone one base away, this may be a read error. The chain uses TRBV12-3 or TRBV12-4 and TRBJ1-4; D not certain. The V gene lost 4 bases and the J gene lost 0 bases, with 12 bases spanning the gap. The CDR3 is made up of 16 amino acids. The CDR3 DNA sequence: TGTGCCAGCAGTTCCCGCAGCCCGGCAACTAATGAAAAACTGTTTTTT. Amino acids: CASSSRSPATNEKLFF.

This clonotype was detected ten times or more. The chain employs TRBV6-1 and TRBJ1-1, with D hard to call. V was cut by 2 bases and J by 4 bases, with 11 bases left in between. Germline V CDR1 and CDR2: MNHNS, SASEGT. The CDR3 has 14 residues. This CDR3 reads CASSESQVTTEAFF. Here the CDR3 DNA reads TGTGCCAGCAGTGAATCCCAAGTTACCACTGAAGCTTTCTTT.

The V gene is TRBV2, the J gene TRBJ2-2, with TRBD1 matching 7 bases. The CDR3 is made up of 16 amino acids. Trimming took 6 bases from V and 1 from J; bases not matched to a gene: 8. The germline CDR1 and CDR2 sequences are SNHLY and FYNNEI. The DNA for the CDR3 is TGTGCCAGCAGGCCTGCAGGGGACAGGAACACCGGGGAGCTGTTTTTT. Protein: CASRPAGDRNTGELFF.